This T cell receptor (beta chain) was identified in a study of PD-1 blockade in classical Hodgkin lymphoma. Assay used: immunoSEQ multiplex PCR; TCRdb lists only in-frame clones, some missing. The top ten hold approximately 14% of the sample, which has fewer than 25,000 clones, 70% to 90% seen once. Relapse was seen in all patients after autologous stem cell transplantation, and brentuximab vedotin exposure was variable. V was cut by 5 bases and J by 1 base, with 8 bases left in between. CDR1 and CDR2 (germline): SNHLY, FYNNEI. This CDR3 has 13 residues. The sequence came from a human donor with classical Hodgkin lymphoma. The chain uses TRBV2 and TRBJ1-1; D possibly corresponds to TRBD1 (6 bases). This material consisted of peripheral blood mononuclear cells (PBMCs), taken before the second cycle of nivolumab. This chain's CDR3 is CASSTGSNTEAFF. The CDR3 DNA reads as TGTGCCAGCAGTACAGGGTCGAACACTGAAGCTTTCTTT.